The clone carrying this T cell receptor delta chain was seen only a few times. A single base is all that separates this from a far larger clone, so a read error is likely. Additional DNA sequences in this sample encode the identical CDR3. This entry belongs to a study of gamma-delta T cells after stem cell transplantation. TCRdb fed the RT-PCR reads into CATT to redo clone calling. The sample shows 15,000 to 18,000 delta-chain clones, 9.4% of them seen only once. CDR3 length: 17 amino acids. The germline V gene has CDR1 GEAIGNYY and CDR2 EKD. V is TRDV2 and J is TRDJ1, with 10 bases fitting TRDD3. The receptor was derived from a human donor. It is not recorded whose cells these are; they may come from a transplant donor. The sample was gamma-delta T cells. The CDR3 is CACDRLGDALYTDKLIF. As DNA, the CDR3 is TGTGCTTGTGACCGACTGGGGGATGCGCTGTACACCGATAAACTCATCTTT.